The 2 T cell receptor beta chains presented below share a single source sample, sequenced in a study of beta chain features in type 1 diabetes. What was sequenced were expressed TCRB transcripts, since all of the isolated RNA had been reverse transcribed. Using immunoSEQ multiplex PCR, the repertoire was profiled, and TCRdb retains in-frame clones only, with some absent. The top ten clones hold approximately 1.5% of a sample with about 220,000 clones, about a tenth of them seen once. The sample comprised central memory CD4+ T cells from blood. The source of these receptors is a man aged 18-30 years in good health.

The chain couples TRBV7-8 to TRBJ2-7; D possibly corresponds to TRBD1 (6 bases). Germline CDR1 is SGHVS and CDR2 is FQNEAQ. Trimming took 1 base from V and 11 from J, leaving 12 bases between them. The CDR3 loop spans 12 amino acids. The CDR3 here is CASSLDRELEYF. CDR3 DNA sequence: TGTGCCAGCAGCTTAGACAGGGAATTGGAGTACTTC.

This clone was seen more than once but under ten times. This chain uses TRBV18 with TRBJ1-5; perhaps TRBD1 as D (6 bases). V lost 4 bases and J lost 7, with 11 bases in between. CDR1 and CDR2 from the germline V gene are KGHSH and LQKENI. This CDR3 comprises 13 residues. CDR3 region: CASSLGHRQPQHF. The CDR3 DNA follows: TGTGCCAGCTCACTGGGACACCGGCAGCCCCAGCATTTT.